This entry is about one TCR beta chain. What it recognizes is unknown. The data derive from a study of type 1 regulatory T cells. Study at large: T-allo10 is a Tr1-enriched, alloantigen-specific CD4 T cell product made in vitro. General study findings and limits: Tr1 cells had a more restricted TCR repertoire than non-Tr1 cells.

In TCRdb, the reads were re-called with MiXCR into one record per CDR3 protein. The sample has approximately 77,000 distinct CDR3 sequences; less than 25% are singletons. The CDR3 has 14 residues. Germline V gives CDR1 DFQATT, CDR2 SNEGSKA (reference sequence). Trimming took 5 bases from V and 8 from J, leaving 21 bases between them. The gene calls are TRBV20-1 and TRBJ1-2, with D tentatively TRBD1 (6 bases). This clonotype was sampled from a human donor in good health. The sample comprised cultured type 1 regulatory T (Tr1) cells, either the whole culture or a sorted fraction (not recorded which). The CDR3 protein is CSAALGGPFGGYTF. In DNA, the CDR3 is TGCAGTGCTGCCTTGGGGGGGCCCTTCGGGGGCTACACCTTC.